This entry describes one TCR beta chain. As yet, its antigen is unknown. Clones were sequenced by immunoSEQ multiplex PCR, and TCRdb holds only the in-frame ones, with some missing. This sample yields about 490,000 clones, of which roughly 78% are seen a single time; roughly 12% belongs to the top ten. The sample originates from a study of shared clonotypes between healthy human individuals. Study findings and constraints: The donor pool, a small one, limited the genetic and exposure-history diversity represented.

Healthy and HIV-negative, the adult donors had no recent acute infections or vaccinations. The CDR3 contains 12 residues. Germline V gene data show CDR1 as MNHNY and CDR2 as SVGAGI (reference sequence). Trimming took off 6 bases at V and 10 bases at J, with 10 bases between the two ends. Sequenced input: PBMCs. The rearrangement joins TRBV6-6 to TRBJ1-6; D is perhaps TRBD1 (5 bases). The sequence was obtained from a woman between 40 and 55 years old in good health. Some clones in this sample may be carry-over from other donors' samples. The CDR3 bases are TGTGCCAGCAGGGTCGGGGACTCACCCCTCCACTTT. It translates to CASRVGDSPLHF.